This T cell receptor beta chain derives from a study of human T cells and chemical hapten exposure. Study results and limitations: Expanded TCRs produced significantly more large CDR3 similarity clusters than controls did.

As to time point: pre-sensitization, week 0. Treatment described: therapeutic diphenylcyclopropenone sensitization with weekly scalp DPC. People who gave samples had alopecia, were 18 to 70 years old, and were suitable for DPC. This clonotype was observed a few times. As yet, its antigen is unknown. As the library was built, unique molecular identifiers were attached to individual cDNA molecules. MiXCR, applied by TCRdb to the RACE reads, yields one record per CDR3 protein. Among about 98,000 distinct CDR3 sequences, roughly a tenth were seen once, and the ten largest hold approximately 3.3%. This sample comprised whole blood, obtained in connection with sensitization to the hapten diphenylcyclopropenone (DPC). The clonotype was recovered from a woman aged 55 to 70 with alopecia areata. Some clones in this sample may be carry-over from other donors' samples.

The CDR3, as DNA: TGTGCCAGCAGCCAGATGTTGGGCACTGAAGCTTTCTTT. Translating it yields CASSQMLGTEAFF. The J gene is TRBJ1-1, the V gene TRBV3-1, with D hard to call. Per the germline V gene, CDR1 is LGHDT and CDR2 is YNNKEL (reference sequence). The germline V and J ends were trimmed by 3 bases and 4 bases, with 9 bases remaining between them. The CDR3 is 13 amino acids.